This TCR beta chain was obtained from a study of cytomegalovirus exposure and HLA in healthy donors. The V end lost 2 bases, the J end lost 1 base, and 12 bases lay between the germline ends. The CDR3 consists of 16 residues. Germline V CDR1 and CDR2: MNHEY, SVGAGI. PCR employed 60 Vbeta and 13 Jbeta primers. Only in-frame clones appear in the TCRdb table, and some are missing; sequencing was by immunoSEQ multiplex PCR. The sample lists around 150,000 clones; approximately 79% were seen once. The sample consisted of PBMCs. This sequence was found in a man aged 35-49 years in good health and CMV-seropositive. The chain uses TRBV6-5 and TRBJ1-3; TRBD1 might be the D (5 bases). The CDR3 loop is CASSYAGPPSGNTIYF. CDR3 bases: TGTGCCAGCAGTTACGCGGGACCCCCTTCTGGAAACACCATATATTTT.